This T cell receptor beta chain was recovered during a study of blood T cell repertoires in COVID-19. Study-wide background: The United States, Italy and Spain supplied acute and convalescent COVID-19 samples. Sample material is recorded as cDNA or gDNA derived from T cells, B-cell-depleted T cells, or PBMCs.

Study processing details: It was from reference gene primer amplification that nucleated cell counts were estimated. Profiled with immunoSEQ multiplex PCR; TCRdb holds only in-frame clones, not every one. That table is the source of V, J and clone size, and D and trimming were worked out from the DNA. This sample has more than 95,000 clones; around four fifths occur once, and the top ten carry about 10%. The CDR3 runs 13 residues. Germline assignment: CDR1 SQVTM and CDR2 ANQGSEA. V was shortened by 4 bases and J by 3 bases, with 11 bases between the two germline ends. The chain is built from TRBV29-1 and TRBJ2-3; D gene uncertain. This TCR was recovered from a man aged 55-75 years with acute or convalescent COVID-19. Material for sequencing was peripheral blood. CDR3 coding DNA: TGCAGCGTTGGGGCAGGTTATACAGATACGCAGTATTTT. Translating gives CSVGAGYTDTQYF.